Described below is a single T cell receptor (beta chain) sequence and its context. The target of this receptor is not known. Base qualities are not recorded, but no much larger clone differs from it by a single base. The CDR3 holds 15 amino acids from the cysteine to the phenylalanine. The retained sequence is limited to the CDR3, 45 bases, with the frame set at the first base. V trim: 5 bases; J trim: 2 bases; unmatched bases: 7. CDR1 is given as SGHTA and CDR2 as FQGNSA, both from the germline V gene. This sample was taken from a study of blood T cell repertoires in COVID-19 (dated by TCRdb to 2018 to 2020). Background for the entire study: Samples from collaborators originated in the United States, Italy and Spain and spanned both the acute and convalescent phases of COVID-19. The prospective study material was composed of cDNA or gDNA derived from T cells, B-cell-depleted T cells, or PBMCs. Subjects who had been exposed to COVID-19, were actively infected with it, or had recovered from it provided the deeply sampled blood TCRbeta repertoires that made up the dataset. The repertoires were released in a freely available public database meant as a resource for research on the immune response to SARS-CoV-2. Samples came from the ongoing ImmuneRACE study (first 160 participants) plus 1,254 subjects from 6 global collaborators. The sample metadata nearly always contained a de-identified subject ID, COVID-19 status, age in years and sex. Where available, HLA class I and class II types were taken from metadata supplied by the sample provider and were not determined by assay-based typing. Results the study describes overall, beyond this receptor: How much clinical and demographic metadata was included differed by source and by participant, and the metadata was provided uncurated.

The collaborating institutions used their own protocols to collect whole blood in K2EDTA tubes. Collaborator samples were shipped for TCRbeta analysis as frozen whole blood, isolated PBMCs, or DNA extracted from either sample type. The immunoSEQ Assay, a bias-controlled multiplex PCR, was used to amplify TCRbeta CDR3 regions from genomic DNA. The authors' pipeline ran thus. The number of nucleated cells in each sample was estimated from the amplification of reference gene primers within the assay. Sequence reads were collapsed and filtered to measure the absolute abundance of every unique TCRbeta CDR3 rearrangement. For each sample, productive Simpson clonality was calculated as the square root of Simpson's diversity index across productive rearrangements. The source is immuneACCESS, and TCRdb retained only in-frame sequences with V and J called. Part of the clones is not carried over; for the studies checked, unresolved V genes explain less than half of this, and the remainder is unexplained. That table furnishes V, J and clone size, whereas the DNA furnished D and trimming. Recorded for this sample are 180,000 or so clones; 80% to 90% of them occurred a single time. The ten most abundant clones make up around 1.5% of the sample.

This sequence uses TRBV7-2 and TRBJ2-7, with 9 central nucleotides matching TRBD1. The sequence was obtained from a woman aged 45-65 years with acute or convalescent COVID-19. Sample: peripheral blood. The CDR3 region reads CASSPPGQGPYEQYF. The bases read TGTGCCAGCAGCCCCCCGGGACAGGGCCCCTACGAGCAGTACTTC.